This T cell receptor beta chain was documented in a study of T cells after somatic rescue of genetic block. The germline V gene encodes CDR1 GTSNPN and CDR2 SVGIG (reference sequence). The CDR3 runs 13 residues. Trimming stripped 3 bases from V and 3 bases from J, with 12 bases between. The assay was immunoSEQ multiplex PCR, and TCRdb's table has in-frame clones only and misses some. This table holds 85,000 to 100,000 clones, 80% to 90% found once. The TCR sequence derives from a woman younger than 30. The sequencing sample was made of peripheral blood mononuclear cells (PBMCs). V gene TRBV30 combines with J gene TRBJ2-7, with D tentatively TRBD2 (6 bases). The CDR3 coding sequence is TGTGCCTGGAGCGTAGCGGAGAACTACGAGCAGTACTTC. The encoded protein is CAWSVAENYEQYF. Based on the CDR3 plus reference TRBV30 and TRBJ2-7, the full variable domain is SQTIHQWPATLVQPVGSPLSLECTVEGTSNPNLYWYRQAAGRGLQLLFYSVGIGQISSEVPQNLSASRPQDRQFILSSKKLLLSDSGFYLCAWSVAENYEQYFGPGTRLTVT.